Listed below are T cell receptor beta chains from one sample, sequenced in a study of shared clonotypes between healthy human individuals. This table comes from immunoSEQ multiplex PCR, and its TCRdb copy is limited to in-frame clones, with some not included. Counted here are a few hundred thousand clones, less than 98% occurring once; the ten biggest clones make up roughly 0.055%. Sequencing was carried out using naive CD4+ T cells sorted from blood. The receptor source for this set is a young woman in good health. Each CDR3 is given with its conserved first and last residue. Where a row states a size, it is once, few, many or the class of an expanded clone; other rows omit it.

v_gene: TRBV7-9
abundance: -
CDR3aa: CASSPSARLDTQYF

v_gene: TRBV5-1
abundance: -
CDR3aa: CASRGQPNSNEKLFF

v_gene: TRBV6-1
abundance: -
CDR3aa: CASSGREGLGETQYF

v_gene: TRBV6-6
abundance: -
CDR3aa: CASRTGPNTGELFF

v_gene: TRBV4-1
abundance: -
CDR3aa: CASSQGVGGPRVYGYTF

v_gene: TRBV5-1
abundance: -
CDR3aa: CASSGGRSPGNTIYF

v_gene: TRBV5-8
abundance: -
CDR3aa: CASSAAGYNEKLFF

v_gene: TRBV19
abundance: -
CDR3aa: CASSSRRGTSTDTQYF

v_gene: TRBV6-1
abundance: -
CDR3aa: CASSDPGRETQYF

v_gene: TRBV19
abundance: -
CDR3aa: CASSIGLSTDTQYF

v_gene: TRBV5-8
abundance: -
CDR3aa: CASSLERDLYTEAFF

v_gene: TRBV5-1
abundance: -
CDR3aa: CASSLRLAGSSEQYF

v_gene: TRBV5-4
abundance: -
CDR3aa: CVKAEGQKDTEAFF

v_gene: TRBV28
abundance: -
CDR3aa: CASSMTGNSNQPQHF

v_gene: TRBV18
abundance: -
CDR3aa: CASSPDSQETQYF

v_gene: TRBV2
abundance: -
CDR3aa: CASRSSGGYTF

v_gene: TRBV5-1
abundance: -
CDR3aa: CASSPGTSGKQETQYF

v_gene: TRBV9
abundance: -
CDR3aa: CASSQATDGYTF

v_gene: TRBV9
abundance: -
CDR3aa: CASRTSGSSYNEQFF

v_gene: TRBV7-9
abundance: -
CDR3aa: CASSFLGSSEDGYTF

v_gene: TRBV28
abundance: -
CDR3aa: CASSFNGQGLHEQYF

v_gene: TRBV11-2
abundance: -
CDR3aa: CASSLRQGPSGGQGTQYF

v_gene: TRBV5-4
abundance: -
CDR3aa: CASSDPGQGIIQYF

v_gene: TRBV18
abundance: -
CDR3aa: CATKPGQGNEKLFF

v_gene: TRBV6-5
abundance: -
CDR3aa: CASSGLLGWDTEAFF

v_gene: TRBV6-5
abundance: -
CDR3aa: CASRTGTGPYEQYF

v_gene: TRBV5-4
abundance: -
CDR3aa: CASSSGLAGRNEQFF

v_gene: TRBV6-1
abundance: -
CDR3aa: CASSEGGGIQYF

v_gene: TRBV5-1
abundance: -
CDR3aa: CASSQGTEGNTIYF

v_gene: TRBV7-9
abundance: -
CDR3aa: CASASTDTQYF

v_gene: TRBV9
abundance: once
CDR3aa: CASSVDPGRETQYF

v_gene: TRBV9
abundance: once
CDR3aa: CASSVTSGTGELFF

v_gene: TRBV27
abundance: -
CDR3aa: CASSLSPTGSNQPQHF

v_gene: TRBV4-1
abundance: -
CDR3aa: CASSQIGAASGSYNEQFF

v_gene: TRBV6-1
abundance: -
CDR3aa: CASSTWDVSYEQYF

v_gene: TRBV10-3
abundance: -
CDR3aa: CAISERVGATETQYF

v_gene: TRBV6-1
abundance: -
CDR3aa: CASSGGSSGANVLTF

v_gene: TRBV6-1
abundance: -
CDR3aa: CASSQELAGSFEQFF

v_gene: TRBV19
abundance: -
CDR3aa: CASSGSGSKYTQYF

v_gene: TRBV4-2
abundance: -
CDR3aa: CASSQDILVTGVWEQYF

v_gene: TRBV10-1
abundance: -
CDR3aa: CASSSGSNQPQHF

v_gene: TRBV10-3
abundance: -
CDR3aa: CAIRTAYSNQPQHF

v_gene: TRBV19
abundance: -
CDR3aa: CASSLRPGRAGELFF

v_gene: TRBV4-1
abundance: once
CDR3aa: CASSQVTGTNEKLFF

v_gene: TRBV6-1
abundance: -
CDR3aa: CASIEGGTKETQYF

v_gene: TRBV27
abundance: once
CDR3aa: CASSASRGGRPGELFF

v_gene: TRBV27
abundance: -
CDR3aa: CASSPRGLLGGYTF

v_gene: TRBV28
abundance: -
CDR3aa: CASRYSGGFTYNEQFF

v_gene: TRBV27
abundance: -
CDR3aa: CASSLLGTSGRAQETQYF

v_gene: TRBV27
abundance: -
CDR3aa: CASSLRGGGNQPQHF

v_gene: TRBV6-1
abundance: -
CDR3aa: CASSTAKAENQPQHF

v_gene: TRBV5-1
abundance: once
CDR3aa: CASAPPLQGGTNEKLFF

v_gene: TRBV4-1
abundance: -
CDR3aa: CASSQDRTGSNQPQHF

v_gene: TRBV29-1
abundance: -
CDR3aa: CSVGDLGSGTDTQYF

v_gene: TRBV5-1
abundance: -
CDR3aa: CASSLVGELIEEQYF

v_gene: TRBV4-1
abundance: -
CDR3aa: CASSQDGTSRLNNEQFF

v_gene: TRBV18
abundance: -
CDR3aa: CASSPGLPSTYEQYF